Listed here are 24 T cell receptor beta chains from one sample, sequenced in a study of T cells after yellow fever vaccination. TCRdb itself ran the 5' RACE reads through MiXCR, one entry per CDR3 protein. The table has more than 300,000 distinct CDR3 sequences, over 8.5% seen once. The sample in question was CD4+ T cells sorted from PBMCs, obtained 45 days after the yellow fever booster vaccination. The receptors originated from a man younger than 30 who received the YFV17D yellow fever vaccine.

The chain recombines TRBV11-3 with TRBJ2-3; unclear D gene. Looked up from germline, CDR1 is SGHNT and CDR2 is YENEEA. The CDR3 runs to 14 residues. The germline V and J ends were trimmed by 5 bases and 0 bases, with 9 bases remaining between them. CDR3 region: CASSPQDSTDTQYF. CDR3 in DNA: TGTGCCAGCAGCCCTCAGGACAGCACAGATACGCAGTATTTT.

The chain employs TRBV5-4 and TRBJ1-5, with 7 nucleotides matching TRBD1. CDR1 is SGHNT and CDR2 is YYREEE in the germline V gene (reference sequence). This CDR3 spans 21 amino acids. V lost 2 bases, J lost 2 bases, and 22 bases stayed unmatched. CDR3 amino acids: CASSFGRPGQAVPERNQPQHF. In DNA, the CDR3 is TGTGCCAGCAGCTTTGGTCGGCCCGGACAGGCTGTTCCGGAGCGCAATCAGCCCCAGCATTTT.

This sequence joins TRBV7-2 and TRBJ1-1, with 9 nucleotides matching TRBD1. The length of the CDR3 is 15 residues. V dropped 2 bases and J dropped 1; count of bases not matched to a gene: 2. Germline CDR1 and CDR2: SGHTA and FQGNSA. CDR3 in DNA: TGTGCCAGCAGCTTACTGGGACAGGGGAACACTGAAGCTTTCTTT. It codes for CASSLLGQGNTEAFF.

This clonotype was seen ten or more times. The genes are TRBV7-2 and TRBJ2-7; 8 bases align to TRBD2. The CDR3 is made up of 13 amino acids. Germline V lookup: CDR1 SGHTA, CDR2 FQGNSA. The trim removed 6 bases at V and 0 bases at J, leaving 1 base unmatched. The CDR3 DNA reads TGTGCCAGCAGGGGGACTAGCTCCTACGAGCAGTACTTC. Protein: CASRGTSSYEQYF.

In its sample, this clonotype was seen a few times. This chain connects TRBV24-1 to TRBJ2-2; 7 positions match TRBD2. This CDR3 has 17 residues. Trimming took 12 bases from V and 2 from J; bases not matched to a gene: 17. Germline V CDR1 and CDR2: KGHDR, SFDVKD. CDR3 DNA: TGTGCCTCAGCGAGGCGGGGGTCCCTCCGAAACACCGGGGAGCTGTTTTTT. This codes for CASARRGSLRNTGELFF.

Many counts were recorded for this clonotype. The J gene is TRBJ2-5, the V gene TRBV5-1; 11 nucleotides agree with TRBD2. V dropped 5 bases and J dropped 5; count of bases not matched to a gene: 5. Germline-derived CDR1 and CDR2 are SGHRS and YFSETQ. The CDR3 loop spans 14 amino acids. Here the CDR3 reads CASSSTSGGETQYF. The CDR3 DNA reads as TGCGCCAGCAGTTCTACTAGCGGGGGTGAGACCCAGTACTTC.

Ten or more counts support this clonotype. The chain has TRBV3-1 and TRBJ2-4, with D perhaps matching TRBD1 (6 bases). V dropped 5 bases and J dropped 7 bases, with 9 bases sitting between them. The CDR3 sequence is 12 residues long. Germline CDR1 is LGHDT and CDR2 is YNNKEL (reference sequence). The CDR3 here is CASSTGSNIQYF. CDR3 in DNA: TGTGCCAGCAGCACAGGGTCGAACATTCAGTACTTC.

V is TRBV20-1 and J is TRBJ1-4; D might be TRBD1 (6 bases). This CDR3 spans 15 amino acids. The germline CDR1 and CDR2 sequences are DFQATT and SNEGSKA (reference sequence). Trimming shortened V by 5 bases and J by 7 bases, and 20 bases separated the two germline ends. DNA for the CDR3: TGCAGTGCTTTTGACGCCGGGGGGGCTGGTGAAAAACTGTTTTTT. This codes for CSAFDAGGAGEKLFF.

This clonotype has only a few counts. The chain couples TRBV4-3 to TRBJ1-3; D gene uncertain. V lost 4 bases to trimming and J lost 8 bases, with 12 bases between them. Germline assignment: CDR1 LGHNA and CDR2 YSLEER. The CDR3 covers 13 residues. CDR3 in DNA: TGCGCCAGCAGCCCCAGCGTCCGGGACACCATATATTTT. Its translation: CASSPSVRDTIYF.

This clonotype was counted a few times. This sequence joins TRBV21-1 and TRBJ2-2; the D call of TRBD1 is as the table states it, not checked on the DNA. TRBV21-1 is reported as a pseudogene. The length of the CDR3 is 23 residues. The CDR3 DNA reads TGTGCCAGCAGCGAATTTACCCGGGACAGGGGGCGCGGTCCCTATGAGGACACCGGGGAGCTGTTTTTT. Residues: CASSEFTRDRGRGPYEDTGELFF.

This clonotype has a handful of counts. The J gene is TRBJ1-1, the V gene TRBV5-1; D call uncertain. The length of the CDR3 is 14 residues. Germline V gene lookup returns CDR1 SGHRS and CDR2 YFSETQ. Trimming took off 4 bases at V and 1 base at J, with 11 bases between the two ends. The CDR3 loop reads CASSESTTNTEAFF. CDR3 nucleotides: TGCGCCAGCAGCGAATCTACAACGAACACTGAAGCTTTCTTT.

A few counts support this clonotype. In DNA form, the CDR3 reads TGCGCCAGCAGGGATTGGACAGGGGGCGCTTTCACTGAAGCTTTCTTT. Residues: CASRDWTGGAFTEAFF. The V call is TRBV5-1, the J call TRBJ1-1, with 11 bases fitting TRBD1. This CDR3 comprises 16 residues. The germline V gene has CDR1 SGHRS and CDR2 YFSETQ. Trimming took 5 bases from V and 4 from J; bases not matched to a gene: 10. The entire variable domain, with the rest obtained from reference TRBV5-1 and TRBJ1-1, is as follows: KAGVTQTPRYLIKTRGQQVTLSCSPISGHRSVSWYQQTPGQGLQFLFEYFSETQRNKGNFPGRFSGRQFSNSRSEMNVSTLELGDSALYLCASRDWTGGAFTEAFFGQGTRLTVV.

The chain carries TRBV18 and TRBJ1-6, with no clear D. V was shortened by 3 bases and J by 4 bases, with 7 bases between the two germline ends. CDR3 length: 14 residues. CDR1 is KGHSH and CDR2 is LQKENI in the germline V gene. CDR3 amino acids: CASSPRKYNSPLHF. The CDR3 nucleotides read TGTGCCAGCTCACCTCGGAAGTATAATTCACCCCTCCACTTT.

V is TRBV19 and J is TRBJ2-2; 7 bases map to TRBD1. In germline, CDR1 is LNHDA, CDR2 SQIVND (reference sequence). V shed 4 bases and J 4 bases; nucleotides not matched to a gene: 3. The CDR3 contains 14 residues. The CDR3 DNA reads as TGTGCCAGTAGTAAGACAGGGTTCACCGGGGAGCTGTTTTTT. It specifies CASSKTGFTGELFF.

This clonotype was seen a handful of times. The V gene is TRBV5-1, the J gene TRBJ2-7, with TRBD1 matching over 7 bases. The V segment lost 0 bases and the J segment 1 base; nucleotides outside the gene matches: 1. In germline, CDR1 is SGHRS, CDR2 YFSETQ. This CDR3 region has 14 residues. CDR3 nucleotide sequence: TGCGCCAGCAGCTTGGAACAGGGGTCCTACGAGCAGTACGTC. Translating gives CASSLEQGSYEQYV.

The rearrangement joins TRBV5-5 to TRBJ2-7, with no clear D. The length of the CDR3 is 14 residues. Germline loops: CDR1 SGHKS, CDR2 YYEKEE (reference sequence). The V end was cut by 1 base, the J end by 1 base, with 9 bases between. This chain's CDR3 is CASSLLSASYEQYV. CDR3 sequence (DNA): TGTGCCAGCAGCTTGTTGTCTGCATCCTACGAGCAGTACGTC.

The chain joins TRBV6-5 to TRBJ2-2, with TRBD2 matching over 8 bases. Germline loops: CDR1 MNHEY, CDR2 SVGAGI. The CDR3 spans 16 residues. V was clipped by 0 bases and J by 6 bases; unmatched bases: 6. CDR3 loop: CASSYSFYGGAGELFF. In DNA, the CDR3 is TGTGCCAGCAGTTACTCGTTCTACGGGGGGGCCGGGGAGCTGTTTTTT.

This clonotype was counted a few times. The chain uses TRBV12-3 or TRBV12-4 and TRBJ2-7; TRBD2 might be the D (5 bases). This CDR3 contains 15 residues. V was shortened by 6 bases and J by 6 bases, with 21 bases between the two germline ends. The CDR3 here is CASSPLADLPAEQYF. CDR3 DNA sequence: TGTGCCAGCAGCCCTCTAGCAGACCTTCCCGCCGAGCAGTACTTC.

This clonotype was counted ten times or more. The chain recombines TRBV4-1 with TRBJ1-2; the match to TRBD1 covers 7 bases. V was pared by 2 bases and J by 7 bases, with 7 bases of the junction left unmatched. CDR1 MGHRA and CDR2 YSYEKL come from the germline V gene. This CDR3 contains 14 residues. The CDR3 DNA follows: TGCGCCAGCAGCCAATCGACAGGGTCCTCTGGCTACACCTTC. Protein: CASSQSTGSSGYTF.

This clonotype was seen a handful of times. This sequence joins TRBV7-2 and TRBJ2-7; maybe TRBD1 (5 bases). The V gene's germline CDR1 is SGHTA and CDR2 FQGNSA. The CDR3 loop spans 15 amino acids. V was shortened by 5 bases and J by 1 base, with 15 bases between the two germline ends. The CDR3 protein is CASSRQGVASYEQYV. CDR3 DNA: TGTGCCAGCAGCCGGCAGGGTGTAGCATCCTACGAGCAGTACGTC.

This clonotype has only a few counts. The chain couples TRBV10-3 to TRBJ2-5, with D maybe TRBD2 (6 bases). CDR3 size: 15 residues. The germline CDR1 and CDR2 sequences are ENHRY and SYGVKD. Trimming left V 2 bases short and J 1 base short, with 11 bases between. CDR3 amino acids: CAISEPSSAQETQYF. The CDR3 DNA reads TGTGCCATCAGTGAGCCCTCTAGCGCCCAAGAGACCCAGTACTTC.

This clonotype has just a few counts. The chain carries TRBV20-1 and TRBJ2-3; possibly TRBD1 for D (6 bases). Trimming cost V 3 bases and J 2 bases, with 15 bases left between them. Germline values: CDR1 DFQATT, CDR2 SNEGSKA (reference sequence). This CDR3 is built from 15 residues. The CDR3 sequence: CSASSSQGFTDTQYF. Here the CDR3 DNA reads TGCAGTGCTAGCTCAAGTCAGGGGTTCACAGATACGCAGTATTTT.

This clonotype turned up a few times. J is TRBJ1-1 and V is TRBV5-4; D unclear. CDR1 SGHNT and CDR2 YYREEE come from the germline V gene (reference sequence). The V end lost 2 bases, the J end lost 1 base, and 6 bases lay between the germline ends. CDR3 length: 13 amino acids. The CDR3 DNA is TGTGCCAGCAGCTTCCCAGAGAACACTGAAGCTTTCTTT. Its translation is CASSFPENTEAFF.

This clonotype was counted only a few times. The chain is built from TRBV7-2 and TRBJ1-1; D unresolved. Per germline, CDR1 SGHTA and CDR2 FQGNSA. Deletions cut 1 base from V and 4 bases from J, with 10 bases between. CDR3 length equals 14 residues. This CDR3 reads CASSLGRSFTEAFF. CDR3 DNA sequence: TGTGCCAGCAGCTTAGGGCGTTCCTTCACTGAAGCTTTCTTT.